This T cell receptor (beta chain) was identified during a study of metastatic and nonmetastatic thyroid tumors. No patient received treatment before thyroid surgery. TCRdb ran MiXCR on the PCR reads. The sample has 20,000 to 30,000 clones, roughly 19% seen once. Findings and limits, study-wide: Versus benign nodules, malignant thyroid tumors reportedly had significantly higher TCR beta diversity, in blood and tumor.

By its share, this clone is medium-sized. Its specificity is unknown. This CDR3 spans 12 amino acids. V was pared by 8 bases and J by 3 bases, with 11 bases between. Germline V gene lookup returns CDR1 MNHEY and CDR2 SMNVEV (reference sequence). This sequence was found in a male donor with papillary thyroid cancer or a benign thyroid nodule (not recorded which). Some clones in this sample may be carry-over from other donors' samples. The chain uses TRBV27 and TRBJ2-7, with D perhaps matching TRBD2 (6 bases). Sequenced input: blood. The CDR3, as DNA: TGTGCCAGCCGCGGGGCGTTCTACGAGCAGTACTTC. Translation gives CASRGAFYEQYF.